A single sample gave rise to the 3 T cell receptor beta chains below, sequenced in a study of chemoradiotherapy in HPV16-positive cancers. Clones were sequenced by immunoSEQ multiplex PCR, and TCRdb holds only the in-frame ones, with some missing. The table has around 15,000 clones, around 78% seen once. This sample was gathered from a patient who underwent chemoradiotherapy. The receptors originated from a human donor with HPV-associated anogenital cancer.

Details on this clone: The germline gene is not matched at one end of the junction; a read error may be the cause. The V gene is TRBV7-9, the J gene TRBJ1-1; possibly TRBD1 for D (6 bases). This CDR3 comprises 15 residues. Germline assignment: CDR1 SEHNR and CDR2 FQNEAQ (reference sequence). In DNA, the CDR3 is TGTGCCAGCATCCCGTCGGACAGAGTGAACGCTGAAGCTTTCTTT. As protein: CASIPSDRVNAEAFF.

The chain links TRBV4-2 to TRBJ1-6; no firm D call. V shed 0 bases and J shed 11 bases, with 17 bases lying between them. The CDR3 is 16 residues long. CDR1 is LGHNA and CDR2 is YNFKEQ in the germline V gene. CDR3 amino acids: CASSQEVARAGAPLHF. The CDR3 region has the DNA TGTGCCAGCAGCCAAGAGGTTGCGCGGGCCGGAGCACCCCTCCACTTT.

This clone has more than one count but fewer than ten. The V call is TRBV2, the J call TRBJ2-2; no definite D call. This CDR3 region has 13 residues. With 9 bases removed from V and 3 bases from J, the gap between germline ends came to 11 bases. Germline loops: CDR1 SNHLY, CDR2 FYNNEI. The CDR3 DNA reads as TGTGCCAGTCGACGGCCCCACACCGGGGAGCTGTTTTTT. This encodes CASRRPHTGELFF.